This entry lists 12 T cell receptor beta chains sequenced from one sample in a study of T cell responses to AZD1222 COVID-19 vaccine. TCRdb's table, derived via immunoSEQ multiplex PCR, lists solely in-frame clones and lacks some. The repertoire holds approximately 140,000 clones, with 92% as singletons. The sample consisted of peripheral blood, taken 28 days after the second AZD1222 dose. The source of these receptors is an adult who received the AZD1222 COVID-19 vaccine.

The chain couples TRBV27 to TRBJ2-2; D could derive from TRBD1 or TRBD2 (5 bases each). CDR1 MNHEY and CDR2 SMNVEV come from the germline V gene (reference sequence). The CDR3 loop spans 15 amino acids. The V and J ends lost 4 bases and 3 bases respectively, with 12 bases between them. The CDR3 loop is CASSYAGTYTGELFF. The CDR3 region has the DNA TGTGCCAGCAGTTACGCAGGGACCTACACCGGGGAGCTGTTTTTT.

The chain combines TRBV7-9 with TRBJ2-7; 12 positions match TRBD2. The CDR3 length is 17 residues. Germline CDR1 SEHNR, CDR2 FQNEAQ (reference sequence). V was pared by 5 bases and J by 0 bases, with 8 bases of the junction left unmatched. The CDR3 nucleotides read TGTGCCAGCAGCAGCAGGACTAGCGGGGACCACTCCTACGAGCAGTACTTC. Translated, it gives CASSSRTSGDHSYEQYF.

The chain employs TRBV27 and TRBJ2-3, with D uncertain. V shed 3 bases and J shed 2 bases, with 6 bases lying between them. The CDR3 is made up of 13 amino acids. Per germline, CDR1 MNHEY and CDR2 SMNVEV (reference sequence). The CDR3 region is CASSFDPTDTQYF. CDR3 DNA sequence: TGTGCCAGCAGTTTTGACCCCACAGATACGCAGTATTTT.

The CDR3 DNA follows: TGTGCCAGCAGCCCCGGGGCCAGGGGTGGCACAGATACGCAGTATTTT. It translates to CASSPGARGGTDTQYF. V usage is TRBV7-3 and J usage is TRBJ2-3; D is possibly TRBD1 (6 bases). Germline V gene lookup returns CDR1 SGHTA and CDR2 FQGTGA. Trimming cost V 5 bases and J 1 base, with 16 bases left between them. This CDR3 contains 16 residues.

The V call is TRBV19, the J call TRBJ2-7; TRBD1 matches at 7 bases. The J segment lost 4 bases and the V segment lost 8 bases, leaving 11 bases of the junction unmatched. The CDR3 runs 14 residues. Germline CDR1 and CDR2: LNHDA and SQIVND (reference sequence). DNA of the CDR3: TGTGCCAGTCTCACCCGGACAGGCATGTACGAGCAGTACTTC. Its translation: CASLTRTGMYEQYF.

The chain couples TRBV19 to TRBJ1-4; no clear D gene. Per the germline V gene, CDR1 is LNHDA and CDR2 is SQIVND (reference sequence). The CDR3 sequence is 17 residues long. Deletions cut 5 bases from V and 0 bases from J, with 16 bases between. The CDR3 nucleotides are TGTGCCAGTAGTCCCCCCGCTTACAGCGCAACTAATGAAAAACTGTTTTTT. It encodes CASSPPAYSATNEKLFF.

Here the CDR3 DNA reads TGTGCCAGCAGCGGTGGGACTAGCTGGGGTAATGAGCAGTTCTTC. Its translation: CASSGGTSWGNEQFF. J is TRBJ2-1 and V is TRBV9; TRBD2 matches at 9 bases. CDR1 and CDR2 from the germline V gene are SGDLS and YYNGEE. J lost 7 bases, V lost 3 bases, and 8 bases had no gene match. The CDR3 covers 15 residues.

V usage is TRBV5-6 and J usage is TRBJ1-2; D possibly corresponds to TRBD1 (6 bases). The CDR3 has 14 amino acids. Trimming cost V 4 bases and J 0 bases, with 10 bases left between them. Germline V lookup: CDR1 SGHDT, CDR2 YYEEEE. This CDR3 reads CASSPDSTNYGYTF. In nucleotides, the CDR3 is TGTGCCAGCAGCCCGGACAGTACTAACTATGGCTACACCTTC.

Only one count was recorded for this clone. The rearrangement joins TRBV18 to TRBJ1-6, with TRBD1 matching 8 bases. The CDR3 has 15 residues. Germline V gives CDR1 KGHSH, CDR2 LQKENI. The V gene end was trimmed by 2 bases and the J gene end by 13 bases; junction bases not matched to a gene: 10. The CDR3 sequence: CASSPGAGGLVPLHF. Here the CDR3 DNA reads TGTGCCAGCTCACCAGGAGCAGGGGGCCTAGTGCCCCTCCACTTT.

The chain is built from TRBV7-9 and TRBJ1-1; 7 bases map to TRBD1. This CDR3 comprises 14 residues. Germline assignment: CDR1 SEHNR and CDR2 FQNEAQ (reference sequence). V shed 5 bases, J shed 7 bases, and the junction held 10 bases outside the gene matches. CDR3 residues: CASSTRDRRGEAFF. The CDR3 nucleotides are TGTGCCAGCAGCACGAGGGACAGACGGGGTGAAGCTTTCTTT.

This chain uses TRBV19 with TRBJ1-4; no clear D gene. The V gene's germline CDR1 is LNHDA and CDR2 SQIVND (reference sequence). Between the trimmed V and J ends, which lost 5 bases and 7 bases, there was a span of 17 bases. The CDR3 covers 15 residues. The CDR3 region is CASSPPPDAIEKLFF. CDR3 bases: TGTGCCAGTAGTCCCCCCCCGGACGCAATTGAAAAACTGTTTTTT.

This CDR3 reads CASRSLGSSPGAETQYF. CDR3 sequence (DNA): TGTGCCAGCAGATCCCTCGGGAGCAGCCCGGGGGCAGAGACCCAGTACTTC. The V gene is TRBV5-6, the J gene TRBJ2-5, with D perhaps matching TRBD1 or TRBD2 (6 bases each). V was cut by 5 bases and J by 4 bases, with 24 bases left in between. CDR3 length: 17 amino acids. The germline V gene encodes CDR1 SGHDT and CDR2 YYEEEE.